This T cell receptor beta chain was captured by sequencing in a study of T-cell memory formation after mild COVID-19. Study-wide results and caveats: A subset of responding clones appeared in pre-infection memory, suggesting cross-reactive memory joined.

There are a few counts of this clonotype. The antigen remains unidentified. MiXCR was run by TCRdb on the 5' RACE reads, yielding one entry per CDR3 protein. Among 280,000 or so distinct CDR3 sequences listed, less than 9.5% were seen once. Losses at the gene ends were 0 bases for V and 5 bases for J; bases not matched to a gene: 8. This CDR3 is 17 amino acids long. CDR1 is LGHDT and CDR2 is YNNKEL in the germline V gene (reference sequence). J is TRBJ2-5 and V is TRBV3-1; 11 bases agree with TRBD2. Specimen: PBMCs or a T cell subset sorted from them (not recorded which). This TCR came from a man aged 18 to 30 who had mild COVID-19 (a few samples of this study predate the infection). Cell type and time point are not known. The CDR3 reads CASSQEGLAGGSETQYF. In DNA form, the CDR3 reads TGTGCCAGCAGCCAAGAGGGTCTAGCGGGGGGAAGTGAGACCCAGTACTTC.